These T cell receptor beta chains were read from a single sample in a study of T-cell memory formation after mild COVID-19. TCRdb independently ran MiXCR on the 5' RACE reads; one entry per CDR3 protein. Among 450,000 or so distinct CDR3 sequences listed, around a quarter were seen once. Sequencing input: PBMCs or a T cell subset sorted from them (not recorded which). The receptors stem from an adult woman who had mild COVID-19 (a few samples of this study predate the infection). Cell type and time point are not known. The CDR3 runs from the conserved cysteine through the conserved F or W. The order of the fields is V gene, CDR3 length, CDR3 protein.

TRBV29-1	11	CSVESRKLKYF
TRBV7-2	16	CASSLARQGTRSPLHF
TRBV4-2	16	CASSQDSGRGTDTQYF
TRBV6-6	13	CASSGGEDTEAFF
TRBV24-1	13	CATSAGGYYEQYF
TRBV5-1	14	CASSLGQGLEEQFF
TRBV20-1	13	CSAPGTSDYEQYF
TRBV29-1	10	CSVGNNEQFF
TRBV6-5	14	CASTPLQGNTEAFF
TRBV19	17	CASSITLTAGYTDTQYF
TRBV29-1	11	CSVGWNTEAFF
TRBV5-1	13	CASSSARDNEQFF
TRBV28	12	CAIMGQAYEQYF
TRBV5-1	15	CASSLTGVGNTEAFF
TRBV7-8	13	CASSPGLANIQYF
TRBV10-2	15	CASSEGLAATDTQYF
TRBV5-6	11	CASRVGGEQFF
TRBV5-1	14	CASHSDGDSYEQYF
TRBV7-2	15	CASSLVIGTSGELFF
TRBV6-1	15	CASIALLAARYEQYF
TRBV6-5	13	CASSWEAGWEQFF
TRBV20-1	13	CSARQRGGYEQYF
TRBV7-9	12	CASSSATNRAFF
TRBV10-3	15	CAISEATTPSYEQYF
TRBV28	15	CASSFIDRGADTQYF
TRBV19	13	CASSRGGSYGYTF
TRBV12-3/TRBV12-4	14	CASSLDEGGTEAFF
TRBV6-6	17	CASSYSAGILRADTQYF
TRBV11-1	17	CASSFAGGPSSYNEQFF
TRBV20-1	13	CSAWTGGRETQYF